These 4 T cell receptor beta chains share one sample of origin, sequenced in a study of persistence of HIV-infected CD4 T cells. This was the immunoSEQ version 4 assay in survey mode. The data were produced by immunoSEQ multiplex PCR, yet TCRdb's version contains in-frame clones alone and is incomplete. Altogether around 39,000 clones are present, more than 70% being singletons, with the ten largest covering approximately 1%. For these TCRs, the target antigens are not known. Anti-CD3/anti-CD28 beads served as a nonspecific positive control stimulus. Sorting of responding CD4+ T cells relied on upregulated CD40 ligand together with CD69. The input for sequencing was CD4+ T cells sorted from PBMCs after roughly 18-hour stimulation, taken from a patient who received antiretroviral therapy. These receptors were collected from an adult man with HIV who was CMV-seropositive.

The chain is built from TRBV15 and TRBJ2-1; 7 positions match TRBD1. CDR1 and CDR2 from the germline V gene are LNHNV and YYDKDF (reference sequence). This CDR3 is 15 amino acids long. V lost 1 base and J lost 6; bases outside the gene matches: 6. CDR3 nucleotides: TGTGCCACCAGCAGAGTCACAGGGGTGGGCAATGAGCAGTTCTTC. It codes for CATSRVTGVGNEQFF.

This rearrangement joins TRBV5-1 to TRBJ1-2; D gene uncertain. Germline-derived CDR1 and CDR2 are SGHRS and YFSETQ. V was pared by 0 bases and J by 6 bases, with 9 bases between. The CDR3 has 13 amino acids. The CDR3 region is CASSLANDNGYTF. In DNA form, the CDR3 reads TGCGCCAGCAGCTTGGCCAACGACAATGGCTACACCTTC. Using reference TRBV5-1 and TRBJ1-2 for the parts outside the CDR3, the full variable domain is KAGVTQTPRYLIKTRGQQVTLSCSPISGHRSVSWYQQTPGQGLQFLFEYFSETQRNKGNFPGRFSGRQFSNSRSEMNVSTLELGDSALYLCASSLANDNGYTFGSGTRLTVV.

CDR3 sequence: CASSPFGLNEKLFF. CDR3 DNA sequence: TGTGCCAGCAGCCCCTTCGGTCTCAATGAAAAACTGTTTTTT. This chain uses TRBV3-1 (or the pseudogene TRBV3-2) with TRBJ1-4; no definite D call. Germline lookup yields CDR1 LGHDT and CDR2 YNNKEL (reference sequence). The ends were cut back, 4 bases at V and 5 bases at J, with 11 bases in the middle. This CDR3 region has 14 residues.

The V call is TRBV4-1, the J call TRBJ2-7; 8 bases align to TRBD2. In germline, CDR1 is MGHRA, CDR2 YSYEKL. Trimming took 0 bases from V and 7 from J; bases not matched to a gene: 11. CDR3 length: 16 residues. In DNA, the CDR3 is TGCGCCAGCAGCCAAGAACGCCAAGCGGGGGCGGGGGAGCAGTACTTC. This gives the protein CASSQERQAGAGEQYF.